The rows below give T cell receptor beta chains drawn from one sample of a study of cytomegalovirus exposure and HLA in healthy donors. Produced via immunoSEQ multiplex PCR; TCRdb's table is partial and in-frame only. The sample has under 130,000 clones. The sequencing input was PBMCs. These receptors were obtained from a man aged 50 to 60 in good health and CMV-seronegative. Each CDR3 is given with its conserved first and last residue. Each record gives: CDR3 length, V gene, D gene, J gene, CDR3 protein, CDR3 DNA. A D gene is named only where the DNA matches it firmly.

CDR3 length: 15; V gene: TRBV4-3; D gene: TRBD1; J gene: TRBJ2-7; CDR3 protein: CASSQGQGAVYEQYF; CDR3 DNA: TGCGCCAGCAGCCAGGGACAGGGGGCAGTCTACGAGCAGTACTTC
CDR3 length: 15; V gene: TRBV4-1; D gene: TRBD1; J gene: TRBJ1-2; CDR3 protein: CASSPGTALNYGYTF; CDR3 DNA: TGCGCCAGCAGCCCCGGGACAGCCCTTAACTATGGCTACACCTTC
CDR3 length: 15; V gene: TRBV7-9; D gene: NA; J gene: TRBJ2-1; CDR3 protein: CASSSGSLVYNEQFF; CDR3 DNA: TGTGCCAGCAGCTCGGGGAGCTTGGTCTACAATGAGCAGTTCTTC
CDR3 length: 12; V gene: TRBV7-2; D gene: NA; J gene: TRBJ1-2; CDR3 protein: CASEDLNYGYTF; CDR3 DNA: TGTGCCAGCGAGGATCTTAACTATGGCTACACCTTC
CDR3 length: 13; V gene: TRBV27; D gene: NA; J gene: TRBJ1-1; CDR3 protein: CASSLSWRTEAFF; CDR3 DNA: TGTGCCAGCAGTTTATCTTGGCGGACTGAAGCTTTCTTT
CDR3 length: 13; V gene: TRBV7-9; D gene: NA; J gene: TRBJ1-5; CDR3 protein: CASSLPGNQPQHF; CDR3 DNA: TGTGCCAGCAGCCTTCCGGGAAATCAGCCCCAGCATTTT
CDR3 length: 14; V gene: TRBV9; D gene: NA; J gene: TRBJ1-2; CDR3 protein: CASSVTQGNYGYTF; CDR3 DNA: TGTGCCAGCAGCGTTACACAGGGTAACTATGGCTACACCTTC
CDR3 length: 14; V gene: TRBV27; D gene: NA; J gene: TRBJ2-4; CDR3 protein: CASAEDFSINIQYF; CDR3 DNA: TGTGCCAGCGCGGAAGATTTTTCAATAAACATTCAGTACTTC
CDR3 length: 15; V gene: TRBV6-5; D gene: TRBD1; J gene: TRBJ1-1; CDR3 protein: CASSYRGQRYTEAFF; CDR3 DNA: TGTGCCAGCAGTTACAGGGGGCAGAGGTACACTGAAGCTTTCTTT
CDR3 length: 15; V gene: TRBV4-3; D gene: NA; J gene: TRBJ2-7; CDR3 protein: CASSQVASASYEQYF; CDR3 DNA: TGCGCCAGCAGCCAAGTAGCGAGTGCCTCCTACGAGCAGTACTTC
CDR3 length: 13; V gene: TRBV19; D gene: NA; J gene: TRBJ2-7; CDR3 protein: CASSIESTYEQYF; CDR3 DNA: TGTGCCAGTAGTATCGAGTCTACCTACGAGCAGTACTTC
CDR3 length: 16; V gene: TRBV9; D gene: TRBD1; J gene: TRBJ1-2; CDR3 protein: CASSVRGDRASYGYTF; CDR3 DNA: TGTGCCAGCAGCGTAAGAGGGGACAGGGCTAGCTATGGCTACACCTTC
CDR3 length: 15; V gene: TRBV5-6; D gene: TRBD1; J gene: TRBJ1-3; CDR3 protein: CASSAGQGFGNTIYF; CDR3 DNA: TGTGCCAGCAGCGCCGGACAGGGTTTCGGAAACACCATATATTTT
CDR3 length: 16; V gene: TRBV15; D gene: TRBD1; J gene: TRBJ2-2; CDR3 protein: CATSIPGGLNTGELFF; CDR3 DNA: TGTGCCACCAGCATCCCAGGGGGCTTGAACACCGGGGAGCTGTTTTTT
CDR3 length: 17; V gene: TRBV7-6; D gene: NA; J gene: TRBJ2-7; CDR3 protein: CASSPPSGGPASYEQYF; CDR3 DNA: TGTGCCAGCAGCCCCCCCTCTGGCGGGCCTGCCTCCTACGAGCAGTACTTC
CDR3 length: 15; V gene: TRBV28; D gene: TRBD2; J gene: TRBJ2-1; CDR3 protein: CASLSSGRERGEQFF; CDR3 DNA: TGTGCCAGCCTTAGCTCAGGGAGGGAACGGGGTGAGCAGTTCTTC